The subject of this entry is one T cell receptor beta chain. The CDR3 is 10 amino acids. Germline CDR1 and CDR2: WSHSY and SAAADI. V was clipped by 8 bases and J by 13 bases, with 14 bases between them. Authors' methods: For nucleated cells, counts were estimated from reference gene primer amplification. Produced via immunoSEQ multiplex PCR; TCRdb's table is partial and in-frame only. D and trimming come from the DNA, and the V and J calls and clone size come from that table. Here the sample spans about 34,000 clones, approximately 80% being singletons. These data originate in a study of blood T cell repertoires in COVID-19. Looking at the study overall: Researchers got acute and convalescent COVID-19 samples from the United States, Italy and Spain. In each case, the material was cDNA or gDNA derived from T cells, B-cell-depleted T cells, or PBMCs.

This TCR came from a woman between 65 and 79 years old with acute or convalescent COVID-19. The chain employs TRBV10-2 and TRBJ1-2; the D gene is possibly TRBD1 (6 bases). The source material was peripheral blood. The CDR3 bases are TGCGCCAGCGGGGTCGCAGGGGTCACCTTC. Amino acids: CASGVAGVTF.